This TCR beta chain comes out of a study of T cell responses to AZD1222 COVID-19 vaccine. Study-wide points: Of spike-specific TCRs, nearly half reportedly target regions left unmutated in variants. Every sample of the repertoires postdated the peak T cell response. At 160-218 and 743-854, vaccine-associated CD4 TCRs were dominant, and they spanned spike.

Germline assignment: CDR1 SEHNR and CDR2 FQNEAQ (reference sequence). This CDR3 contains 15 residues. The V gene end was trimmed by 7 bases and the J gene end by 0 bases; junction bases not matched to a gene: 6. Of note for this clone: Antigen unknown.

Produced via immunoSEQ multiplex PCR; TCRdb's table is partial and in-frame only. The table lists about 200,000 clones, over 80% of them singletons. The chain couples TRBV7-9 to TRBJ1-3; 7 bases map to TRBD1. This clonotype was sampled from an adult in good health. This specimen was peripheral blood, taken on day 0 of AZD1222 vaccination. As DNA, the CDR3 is TGTGCCAGCACCCTGGGGGACAGCTCTGGAAACACCATATATTTT. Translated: CASTLGDSSGNTIYF.